A single sample is the source of the 20 T cell receptor beta chains below, sequenced in a study of shared clonotypes between healthy human individuals. Naive CD8 cells lacked CD45RO and underwent positive selection for CCR7, leaving out terminally differentiated effector memory CD45RA+ cells. Sequencing was performed with immunoSEQ multiplex PCR; in TCRdb, only in-frame clones are kept and a portion is missing. Of roughly 2.1 million clones detected, under 95% appear once; the ten largest clones hold under 2%. The sample was naive CD8+ T cells from PBMCs. The receptors come from a man younger than 35 in good health. Some clones in this sample may be carry-over from other donors' samples.

The chain recombines TRBV7-3 with TRBJ2-7, with 7 bases aligning to TRBD2. This CDR3 has 14 amino acids. V was clipped by 3 bases and J by 1 base; unmatched bases: 3. Germline CDR1 SGHTA, CDR2 FQGTGA. Here the CDR3 reads CASSFGAGSYEQYF. In DNA, the CDR3 is TGTGCCAGCAGCTTCGGAGCGGGGTCCTACGAGCAGTACTTC. Combining the CDR3 with reference TRBV7-3 and TRBJ2-7 gives the whole variable domain GAGVSQTPSNKVTEKGKYVELRCDPISGHTALYWYRQSLGQGPEFLIYFQGTGAADDSGLPNDRFFAVRPEGSVSTLKIQRTERGDSAVYLCASSFGAGSYEQYFGPGTRLTVT.

This chain connects TRBV29-1 to TRBJ1-1; D uncertain. V was clipped by 0 bases and J by 0 bases, with 8 bases between them. The CDR3 spans 14 residues. Per germline, CDR1 SQVTM and CDR2 ANQGSEA. The CDR3 here is CSVEEKPLNTEAFF. The DNA of the CDR3 is TGCAGCGTTGAAGAAAAGCCCTTGAACACTGAAGCTTTCTTT.

V usage is TRBV7-8 and J usage is TRBJ2-7, with D perhaps TRBD2 (5 bases). The V end was cut by 1 base, the J end by 7 bases, with 14 bases between. The germline gives CDR1 SGHVS, CDR2 FQNEAQ. CDR3 length equals 14 residues. The CDR3: CASSLVVGVSEQYF. As DNA, the CDR3 is TGTGCCAGCAGCTTAGTAGTGGGAGTCAGTGAGCAGTACTTC. Full variable domain (missing parts from reference TRBV7-8 and TRBJ2-7): GAGVSQSPRYKVAKRGQDVALRCDPISGHVSLFWYQQALGQGPEFLTYFQNEAQLDKSGLPSDRFFAERPEGSVSTLKIQRTQQEDSAVYLCASSLVVGVSEQYFGPGTRLTVT.

V and J are TRBV19 and TRBJ1-1; D unresolved. Germline values: CDR1 LNHDA, CDR2 SQIVND (reference sequence). This CDR3 comprises 14 residues. V lost 5 bases and J 4 bases, leaving 14 bases between the germline ends. CDR3 in DNA: TGTGCCAGTAGTCCTACTAGGCAGGTCACTGAAGCTTTCTTT. Protein: CASSPTRQVTEAFF.

This chain uses TRBV5-6 with TRBJ1-2; TRBD1 matches 9 bases. Germline CDR1 and CDR2: SGHDT and YYEEEE. Trimming at V came to 0 bases and at J to 7 bases, leaving 4 bases not matched to a gene. CDR3 length: 14 residues. The CDR3 region is CASSLVTGGLGYTF. Here the CDR3 DNA reads TGTGCCAGCAGCTTGGTAACAGGGGGCCTTGGCTACACCTTC. The full variable domain, rest sourced from reference TRBV5-6 and TRBJ1-2, is DAGVTQSPTHLIKTRGQQVTLRCSPKSGHDTVSWYQQALGQGPQFIFQYYEEEERQRGNFPDRFSGHQFPNYSSELNVNALLLGDSALYLCASSLVTGGLGYTFGSGTRLTVV.

The V and J genes are TRBV27 and TRBJ2-7, with TRBD1 matching 7 bases. From germline, CDR1 is MNHEY and CDR2 SMNVEV (reference sequence). CDR3 length: 14 amino acids. The V segment lost 6 bases and the J segment 4 bases; nucleotides outside the gene matches: 9. CDR3 nucleotide sequence: TGTGCCAGCAGCCGTGACAGGGATGGTTACGAGCAGTACTTC. Its protein is CASSRDRDGYEQYF.

This clone has a single count. In the same sample, other DNA sequences code for this CDR3. The gene calls are TRBV16 and TRBJ2-5; D is ambiguous. V lost 4 bases, J lost 3 bases, and 6 bases lay in between. CDR3 length: 12 amino acids. From germline, CDR1 is KGHSY and CDR2 FQNENV. This CDR3 is CASSREEETQYF. The CDR3 DNA reads as TGTGCCAGCAGCCGAGAAGAAGAGACCCAGTACTTC.

The chain joins TRBV25-1 to TRBJ2-1; 9 positions match TRBD2. The V segment lost 3 bases and the J segment 10 bases; nucleotides outside the gene matches: 7. In germline, CDR1 is MGHDK, CDR2 SYGVNS. The CDR3 is made up of 14 amino acids. CDR3 sequence: CASSETEREEEQFF. CDR3 in DNA: TGTGCCAGCAGTGAGACGGAGCGGGAGGAGGAGCAGTTCTTC.

This clone was recorded once. The J gene is TRBJ2-1, the V gene TRBV4-1; D perhaps matches TRBD2 (6 bases). The germline V gene encodes CDR1 MGHRA and CDR2 YSYEKL. This CDR3 is 14 amino acids long. The ends were cut back, 0 bases at V and 8 bases at J, with 11 bases in the middle. The CDR3 DNA reads as TGCGCCAGCAGCCAAGATCGGGGGAGGCATGAGCAGTTCTTC. As protein: CASSQDRGRHEQFF.

Points on this clone: Other DNA sequences of this sample code for an identical CDR3. The chain combines TRBV5-4 with TRBJ2-7; 8 bases are a match to TRBD2. Germline CDR1 and CDR2: SGHNT and YYREEE (reference sequence). This CDR3 contains 13 residues. Unmatched junction bases numbered 3, after V lost 3 bases and J lost 4 bases. The CDR3, as DNA: TGTGCCAGCAGCTCTGGACTAGCATACGAGCAGTACTTC. Residues: CASSSGLAYEQYF.

J is TRBJ2-5 and V is TRBV18; D uncertain. With 6 bases removed from V and 6 bases from J, the gap between germline ends came to 11 bases. Looked up from germline, CDR1 is KGHSH and CDR2 is LQKENI. The CDR3 spans 12 residues. CDR3 sequence reads: CASSDGQQTQYF. CDR3 bases: TGTGCCAGCTCGGACGGGCAACAGACCCAGTACTTC.

This clone was observed a handful of times. The chain couples TRBV2 to TRBJ2-7, with 7 bases that match TRBD2. Trimming cost V 3 bases and J 0 bases; bases outside gene matches: 2. Per the germline V gene, CDR1 is SNHLY and CDR2 is FYNNEI. This CDR3 contains 14 residues. The CDR3, as DNA: TGTGCCAGCAGTGAGCCGGGGGGCTCCTACGAGCAGTACTTC. Translating it yields CASSEPGGSYEQYF.

The rearrangement uses TRBV15 and TRBJ1-1, with D possibly matching TRBD1 (6 bases). Germline lookup yields CDR1 LNHNV and CDR2 YYDKDF (reference sequence). Trimming removed 1 base at V and 3 bases at J, with 15 bases between. The CDR3 spans 16 residues. The CDR3: CATSRAGGGEDTEAFF. CDR3 coding DNA: TGTGCCACCAGCAGAGCTGGGGGGGGCGAAGACACTGAAGCTTTCTTT.

The V call is TRBV7-3, the J call TRBJ2-1, with D possibly TRBD1 on 6 matching bases. Trimming stripped 5 bases from V and 1 base from J, with 15 bases between. This CDR3 is built from 16 residues. Germline V gene data show CDR1 as SGHTA and CDR2 as FQGTGA. The CDR3 DNA follows: TGTGCCAGCAGCACCACAGGGAGTTTGTCCTACAATGAGCAGTTCTTC. Protein: CASSTTGSLSYNEQFF.

The chain carries TRBV11-2 and TRBJ1-6; D is unclear. The V end lost 3 bases, the J end lost 2 bases, and 11 bases lay between the germline ends. From germline, CDR1 is SGHAT and CDR2 FQNNGV. The CDR3 length is 16 residues. The CDR3 sequence is CASSFEFDAYNSPLHF. CDR3 nucleotide sequence: TGTGCCAGCAGCTTCGAGTTCGACGCCTATAATTCACCCCTCCACTTT.

In regard to this clone: The junction does not match germline at one end; this may be a read error. At the DNA level, this CDR3 is encoded by other sequences in the same sample as well. The V call is TRBV7-9, the J call TRBJ2-7, with D perhaps TRBD2 (6 bases). The CDR3 consists of 12 residues. CDR1 and CDR2 (germline): SEHNR, FQNEAQ (reference sequence). This chain's CDR3 is CASSLADYEQYF. CDR3 sequence (DNA): TGTGCCAGCAGTTTAGCGGACTACGAGCAGTACTTC. Full variable domain (missing parts from reference TRBV7-9 and TRBJ2-7): DTGVSQNPRHKITKRGQNVTFRCDPISEHNRLYWYRQTLGQGPEFLTYFQNEAQLEKSRLLSDRFSAERPKGSFSTLEIQRTEQGDSAMYLCASSLADYEQYFGPGTRLTVT.

The chain couples TRBV7-9 to TRBJ2-1, with 8 nucleotides matching TRBD2. The CDR3 consists of 16 residues. V shed 3 bases and J 9 bases; nucleotides not matched to a gene: 13. Looked up from germline, CDR1 is SEHNR and CDR2 is FQNEAQ (reference sequence). The CDR3 sequence is CASSFRSASGSGEQFF. CDR3 coding DNA: TGTGCCAGCAGCTTCCGCAGCGCTAGCGGGTCGGGTGAGCAGTTCTTC.

The rearrangement links TRBV4-1 to TRBJ2-7; TRBD2 agrees at 7 bases. In germline, CDR1 is MGHRA, CDR2 YSYEKL. The trim removed 3 bases at V and 3 bases at J, leaving 11 bases unmatched. CDR3 length: 16 residues. DNA of the CDR3: TGCGCCAGCAGCCAGGCACTAGCGAACGGTGTCTACGAGCAGTACTTC. Protein: CASSQALANGVYEQYF.

This clone was detected only once. The chain is built from TRBV27 and TRBJ2-1, with TRBD2 matching over 10 bases. The CDR3 extends over 14 amino acids. The germline V gene has CDR1 MNHEY and CDR2 SMNVEV (reference sequence). V gave up 10 bases and J gave up 9 bases; unmatched junction bases: 12. CDR3 DNA: TGTGCCACCCGGCCGAGCGGGAGGGAGAGTGAGCAGTTCTTC. Its translation is CATRPSGRESEQFF.

V usage is TRBV9 and J usage is TRBJ1-2, with D unresolved. V lost 4 bases to trimming and J lost 10 bases, with 20 bases between them. The CDR3 is made up of 14 amino acids. In germline, CDR1 is SGDLS, CDR2 YYNGEE. This CDR3 is CASSPGGATLDYTF. The CDR3 bases are TGTGCCAGCAGCCCTGGAGGAGCTACTTTGGACTACACCTTC.